Listed below are T cell receptor beta chains from one sample, sequenced in a study of long-term antiretroviral therapy in people with HIV. Clones were sequenced by immunoSEQ multiplex PCR, and TCRdb holds only the in-frame ones, with some missing. This sample has approximately 30,000 clones, with roughly 89% found just once. The input for sequencing was unsorted PBMCs, taken 0.4 years after starting antiretroviral therapy. Source of these receptors: a man aged 18 to 29 with HIV. Each CDR3 is given with its conserved first and last residue. Fields, in order: J gene, D gene, V gene, clone size, CDR3 protein, CDR3 DNA. A D gene is named only where the DNA matches it firmly. A row's size may be missing; if present it is once, few, many or a size class.

j_gene: TRBJ2-3; d_gene: -; v_gene: TRBV21-1; abundance: -; CDR3aa: CASSTAGRETSPDTQYF; CDR3nt: TGTGCCAGCAGCACGGCAGGGAGAGAGACCTCCCCCGATACGCAGTATTTT
j_gene: TRBJ1-4; d_gene: -; v_gene: TRBV25-1; abundance: -; CDR3aa: CASSVRGNEKLFF; CDR3nt: TGTGCCAGCAGTGTACGTGGCAATGAAAAACTGTTTTTT
j_gene: TRBJ1-1; d_gene: TRBD1; v_gene: TRBV10-2; abundance: -; CDR3aa: CASRPGGTEAFF; CDR3nt: TGCGCCAGCAGACCAGGGGGCACTGAAGCTTTCTTT
j_gene: TRBJ2-5; d_gene: -; v_gene: TRBV7-6; abundance: -; CDR3aa: CASSLARGETQYF; CDR3nt: TGTGCCAGCAGCTTAGCGCGTGGAGAGACCCAGTACTTC
j_gene: TRBJ1-2; d_gene: -; v_gene: TRBV9; abundance: -; CDR3aa: CASSTRQDSNYGYTF; CDR3nt: TGTGCCAGCAGCACCCGACAGGATTCTAACTATGGCTACACCTTC
j_gene: TRBJ2-1; d_gene: -; v_gene: TRBV19; abundance: -; CDR3aa: CASYRGREQFF; CDR3nt: TGTGCCAGTTACCGCGGACGTGAGCAGTTCTTC
j_gene: TRBJ2-1; d_gene: TRBD2; v_gene: TRBV15; abundance: -; CDR3aa: CATSREFSGNEQFF; CDR3nt: TGTGCCACCAGCAGAGAATTTAGCGGGAATGAGCAGTTCTTC
j_gene: TRBJ1-1; d_gene: TRBD1; v_gene: TRBV27; abundance: -; CDR3aa: CASKTTGQMNTEAFF; CDR3nt: TGTGCCAGCAAGACCACGGGACAGATGAACACTGAAGCTTTCTTT
j_gene: TRBJ2-7; d_gene: -; v_gene: TRBV4-1; abundance: few; CDR3aa: CASSQDGERTSYEQYF; CDR3nt: TGCGCCAGCAGCCAAGACGGGGAGCGGACCTCCTACGAGCAGTACTTC
j_gene: TRBJ2-5; d_gene: TRBD2; v_gene: TRBV6-5; abundance: -; CDR3aa: CASSYAGGRETQYF; CDR3nt: TGTGCCAGCAGTTACGCGGGAGGGCGGGAGACCCAGTACTTC
j_gene: TRBJ2-7; d_gene: TRBD1; v_gene: TRBV5-1; abundance: -; CDR3aa: CASSYDREFEQYF; CDR3nt: TGCGCCAGCAGCTACGACAGGGAGTTCGAGCAGTACTTC
j_gene: TRBJ1-3; d_gene: -; v_gene: TRBV15; abundance: -; CDR3aa: CATSRDNGVERSGNTIYF; CDR3nt: TGTGCCACCAGCAGAGATAACGGAGTAGAACGCTCTGGAAACACCATATATTTT
j_gene: TRBJ2-7; d_gene: -; v_gene: TRBV4-3; abundance: -; CDR3aa: CASSQERVDEQYF; CDR3nt: TGCGCCAGCAGCCAAGAGAGGGTTGACGAGCAGTACTTC
j_gene: TRBJ2-3; d_gene: -; v_gene: TRBV5-1; abundance: -; CDR3aa: CASSFEQGADTQYF; CDR3nt: TGCGCCAGCAGCTTCGAGCAGGGAGCAGATACGCAGTATTTT
j_gene: TRBJ2-7; d_gene: TRBD2; v_gene: TRBV27; abundance: -; CDR3aa: CASSLASGGRSYEQYF; CDR3nt: TGTGCCAGCAGTTTAGCTAGCGGGGGCCGCTCCTACGAGCAGTACTTC
j_gene: TRBJ1-1; d_gene: -; v_gene: TRBV6-1; abundance: -; CDR3aa: CASSWAEGSNTEAFF; CDR3nt: TGTGCCAGCAGCTGGGCCGAGGGGTCGAACACTGAAGCTTTCTTT
j_gene: TRBJ2-1; d_gene: TRBD2; v_gene: TRBV7-9; abundance: -; CDR3aa: CASSLEAGGNEQFF; CDR3nt: TGTGCCAGCAGCTTAGAGGCGGGAGGGAATGAGCAGTTCTTC
j_gene: TRBJ1-2; d_gene: TRBD1; v_gene: TRBV27; abundance: -; CDR3aa: CASRGPGQGGAYGYTF; CDR3nt: TGTGCCAGCAGGGGACCGGGACAGGGGGGGGCATATGGCTACACCTTC
j_gene: TRBJ2-1; d_gene: TRBD2; v_gene: TRBV27; abundance: -; CDR3aa: CASSSRLAGGLYNEQFF; CDR3nt: TGTGCCAGCAGTTCAAGACTAGCGGGAGGCCTTTACAATGAGCAGTTCTTC
j_gene: TRBJ1-2; d_gene: TRBD1; v_gene: TRBV19; abundance: -; CDR3aa: CASRTGGGYTF; CDR3nt: TGTGCCAGTAGGACAGGGGGCGGCTACACCTTC
j_gene: TRBJ2-1; d_gene: TRBD1; v_gene: TRBV14; abundance: -; CDR3aa: CASSLIPGQGDNEQFF; CDR3nt: TGTGCCAGCAGCTTAATCCCGGGACAGGGGGACAATGAGCAGTTCTTC
j_gene: TRBJ2-2; d_gene: -; v_gene: TRBV7-6; abundance: -; CDR3aa: CASSLVVAGELFF; CDR3nt: TGTGCCAGCAGCTTAGTCGTGGCCGGGGAGCTGTTTTTT
j_gene: TRBJ2-6; d_gene: -; v_gene: TRBV19; abundance: -; CDR3aa: CASTPSSSGANVLTF; CDR3nt: TGTGCCAGTACTCCCTCTTCATCTGGGGCCAACGTCCTGACTTTC
j_gene: TRBJ2-7; d_gene: -; v_gene: TRBV18; abundance: few; CDR3aa: CASSRPGYEQYF; CDR3nt: TGTGCCAGCTCACGTCCGGGCTACGAGCAGTACTTC
j_gene: TRBJ2-7; d_gene: -; v_gene: TRBV5-5; abundance: few; CDR3aa: CASSLRNLGDGLMYEQYF; CDR3nt: TGTGCCAGCAGCTTGCGGAACCTTGGGGACGGGCTGATGTACGAGCAGTACTTC
j_gene: TRBJ2-7; d_gene: -; v_gene: TRBV2; abundance: few; CDR3aa: CASRETLGLGYEQYF; CDR3nt: TGTGCCAGCAGGGAAACCTTGGGGCTGGGGTACGAGCAGTACTTC
j_gene: TRBJ1-1; d_gene: -; v_gene: TRBV19; abundance: -; CDR3aa: CASSMRQYRVQNTEAFF; CDR3nt: TGTGCCAGTAGTATGAGGCAATACAGGGTCCAAAACACTGAAGCTTTCTTT
j_gene: TRBJ1-4; d_gene: -; v_gene: TRBV19; abundance: -; CDR3aa: CASSFGGTGNEKLFF; CDR3nt: TGTGCCAGTAGTTTCGGTGGGACCGGGAATGAAAAACTGTTTTTT
j_gene: TRBJ2-7; d_gene: -; v_gene: TRBV19; abundance: -; CDR3aa: CASSQGILYEQYF; CDR3nt: TGTGCCAGTAGTCAGGGGATCCTCTACGAGCAGTACTTC
j_gene: TRBJ1-1; d_gene: -; v_gene: TRBV5-1; abundance: -; CDR3aa: CASSLRQPNTEAFF; CDR3nt: TGCGCCAGCAGCTTGAGGCAGCCGAACACTGAAGCTTTCTTT
j_gene: TRBJ1-2; d_gene: -; v_gene: TRBV27; abundance: few; CDR3aa: CASSPQKTANYGYTF; CDR3nt: TGTGCCAGCAGCCCCCAGAAGACCGCTAACTATGGCTACACCTTC
j_gene: TRBJ1-1; d_gene: -; v_gene: TRBV9; abundance: -; CDR3aa: CASSSLADEGTEAFF; CDR3nt: TGTGCCAGCAGCTCTCTGGCGGACGAGGGGACTGAAGCTTTCTTT
j_gene: TRBJ2-5; d_gene: TRBD2; v_gene: TRBV5-1; abundance: -; CDR3aa: CASSLFPAGEVMETQYF; CDR3nt: TGCGCCAGCAGCTTGTTCCCAGCGGGAGAGGTAATGGAGACCCAGTACTTC